What follows describes a single T cell receptor (beta chain). This clonotype was found once. It has no known antigen specificity. One junction end does not reproduce the germline sequence, and a read error may be involved. The data are from a study of human T cells and chemical hapten exposure (dated by TCRdb to about 2021). Turning to the overall study: For sensitization, 2% DPC in acetone was applied to a 2 cm by 2 cm area of upper inner arm skin. This study followed changes in the peripheral blood TCR repertoire in vivo during primary and secondary sensitization of alopecia patients to the hapten diphenylcyclopropenone (DPC). Most of the patients in the cohort were female, and the cohort covered alopecia areata with under or over 50% scalp involvement, alopecia totalis and alopecia universalis. For TCR sequencing, blood came from 25 to 35 alopecia patients at anywhere from one to four time points (pre-sensitization, 2, 6 and 24 weeks). Patch testing on the upper back used Finn chambers containing 0.01% DPC, with scoring done after 6 days according to International Contact Dermatitis Research Group standards. Throughout the roughly 24-week study period, patients were also given weekly therapeutic DPC doses on the scalp. Blood samples were taken from patients before sensitization (week 0) and at 2, 6 and about 24 weeks after DPC sensitization. The libraries were sequenced as a pool, and the TCR yield per sample differed mostly because of small variations in library volumes within the pool. Broader findings and caveats from the paper: All patients had alopecia, a presumed autoimmune disease, so their immune response might differ from that of healthy individuals. DPC sensitization did not change the number of TCRs with a frequency above 1 in 1000, and there was no evidence of changes in global repertoire structure. After repeated subsampling, the strength of the expansion versus patch-test correlation and the threshold at which it became significant changed. A positive correlation was found between the number of PT1 expanded TCRs and patch test score, with significance reached at thresholds 8, 16 and 32 but not 4. Significantly more large CDR3 similarity clusters were formed by expanded TCRs than by pre-sensitization or healthy control sets, consistent with antigen-driven responses.

The library relied on RACE. The sequencer listed for this sample is NextSeq 500. Library preparation attached unique molecular identifiers to individual cDNA molecules for quantitative, reproducible TCR counting. From each blood RNA sample, both TCR alpha and TCR beta chains were sequenced. Per the source publication's procedure: The median number of TCRs per sample was over 85,000, ranging from about 20,000 to 690,600. V, J and CDR3 annotation of the TCR reads was performed with the Decombinator software suite. For the PS versus PT1 abundance plots, all samples were subsampled to the same number of TCRs (28,000). Expanded TCRs were defined as absent before sensitization and observed at least eight times at the 2-week time point. TCRdb cleaned the public reads at Q25 with fastp, built clones with MiXCR and kept in-frame beta chains. Every entry covers one CDR3 protein and lists the most common genes and DNA from its rows. The V and J calls reflect TCRdb's pipeline rather than the authors' work. The sample table contains approximately 260,000 distinct CDR3 sequences; only one count was recorded for almost 8% of them. More than 0.95% of the sample is in the top ten clones.

Taken from the germline V gene, the CDR1 and CDR2 loops are MDHEN and SYDVKM. Including cysteine and phenylalanine, the CDR3 has 15 amino acids. Just CDR3 DNA is preserved here, 45 bases in frame from base 1. The sample's time point label is to be understood as: pre-sensitization, week 0. The treatment or condition label, read with the paper, signifies: therapeutic diphenylcyclopropenone sensitization with weekly scalp DPC. Blood at each patch-test visit was drawn before the patch test was applied. Patients were eligible if aged 18 to 70, diagnosed with alopecia and judged suitable for DPC therapy, and pregnant patients were excluded. Unfractionated whole blood was collected in Tempus Blood RNA tubes, and total RNA was extracted from that blood.

The source was whole blood, collected in connection with sensitization to the hapten diphenylcyclopropenone (DPC). The chain was built from TRBV28 and TRBJ2-1; TRBD2 fits 12 bases in the junction. The clonotype originates from a man in his late teens or twenties with alopecia areata. Some clones in this sample may be carry-over from other donors' samples. CDR3 region: CANSFIASGGAGEFF. In nucleotides, the sequence is TGTGCCAACAGTTTCATCGCTAGCGGGGGGGCCGGCGAGTTCTTC. The CDR3, completed at both ends by the reference TRBV28 and TRBJ2-1 genes, gives the full variable domain DVKVTQSSRYLVKRTGEKVFLECVQDMDHENMFWYRQDPGLGLRLIYFSYDVKMKEKGDIPEGYSVSREKKERFSLILESASTNQTSMYLCANSFIASGGAGEFFGPGTRLTVL.